This record covers a single T cell receptor (beta chain). The PBMCs had their origin in approximately 10 ml of fresh peripheral blood. The data were taken from a study of T cells in Graves' hyperthyroidism and ophthalmopathy. This CDR3 comprises 15 residues. The V gene end was trimmed by 4 bases and the J gene end by 4 bases; junction bases not matched to a gene: 5. CDR1 SNHLY and CDR2 FYNNEI come from the germline V gene. Using RNA transcripts as the source, TCR beta CDR3 regions were amplified. RT-PCR in the first round (using the HTBI primer set) targeted the TCR CDR3. MiXCR, applied by TCRdb to the multiplex PCR reads, yields one record per CDR3 protein. The sample shows hundreds of thousands of distinct CDR3 sequences, about 14% of them seen only once.

The sample taken for sequencing was blood. The source is a young woman with Graves' hyperthyroidism. V usage is TRBV2 and J usage is TRBJ2-7, with 12 bases lining up with TRBD2. Here the CDR3 DNA reads TGTGCCAGCAGTGTTACTAGCGGGAGGCGGTACGAGCAGTACTTC. It codes for CASSVTSGRRYEQYF.